This T cell receptor (beta chain) comes out of a study of cytomegalovirus exposure and HLA in healthy donors. Notes on the study in general: A previous analysis found most TCR beta V segments productive roughly 87% or roughly 30% of the time.

The PCR ran on 60 Vbeta and 13 Jbeta primers. Libraries were prepared by immunoSEQ multiplex PCR; TCRdb keeps only in-frame clonotypes and omits some of them. The table includes 110,000 to 150,000 clones, 77% detected once. With regard to this clone: Its antigen remains unknown.

V was clipped by 4 bases and J by 7 bases; unmatched bases: 10. CDR1 is SGHAT and CDR2 is FQDESV in the germline V gene (reference sequence). The CDR3 length is 17 residues. This clonotype originated in a male donor in good health and CMV-seronegative. Input material: PBMCs. The rearrangement joins TRBV11-1 to TRBJ2-2, with TRBD1 matching over 12 bases. CDR3 sequence: CASSYPRDRGRSGELFF. CDR3 DNA sequence: TGTGCCAGCAGCTATCCCCGGGACAGGGGGCGGAGCGGGGAGCTGTTTTTT.